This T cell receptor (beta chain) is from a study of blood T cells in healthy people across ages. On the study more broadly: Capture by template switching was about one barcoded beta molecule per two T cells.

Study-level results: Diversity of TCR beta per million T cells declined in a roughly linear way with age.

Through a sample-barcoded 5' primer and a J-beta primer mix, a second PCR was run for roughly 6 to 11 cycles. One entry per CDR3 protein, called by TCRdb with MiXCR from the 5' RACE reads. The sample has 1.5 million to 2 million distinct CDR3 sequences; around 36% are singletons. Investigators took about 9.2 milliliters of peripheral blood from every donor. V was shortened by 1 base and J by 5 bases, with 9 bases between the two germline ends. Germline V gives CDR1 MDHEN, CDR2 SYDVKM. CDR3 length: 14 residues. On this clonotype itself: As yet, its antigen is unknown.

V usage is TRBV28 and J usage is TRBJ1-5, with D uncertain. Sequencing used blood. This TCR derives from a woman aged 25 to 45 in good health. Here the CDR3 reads CASSLFGSYQPQHF. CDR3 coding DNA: TGTGCCAGCAGTTTATTTGGCAGCTATCAGCCCCAGCATTTT.